The 5 T cell receptor beta chains given below trace back to one sample, sequenced in a study of T cells after yellow fever vaccination (dated by TCRdb to about 2019). What this sample's treatment or condition label stands for: live attenuated yellow fever vaccine strain. The library was built by means of 5' RACE. The run used an Illumina HiSeq 2500. In TCRdb, the public reads were trimmed at Q25 with fastp and aligned with MiXCR, with productive beta chains retained. One record per CDR3 amino acid sequence lists the most common genes and DNA. This sample comprises fewer than 450,000 distinct CDR3 sequences, about 9.9% of them detected only once. The ten biggest clones cover around 20% of the sample. The source material was PBMCs, sampled on the day of the first yellow fever vaccination. These receptors were obtained from a man between 18 and 35 years old who received the YFV17D yellow fever vaccine.

The chain is built from TRBV6-1 and TRBJ1-2, with D possibly matching TRBD1 (5 bases). The CDR3 spans 14 residues. Germline V gene data show CDR1 as MNHNS and CDR2 as SASEGT. Trimming removed 5 bases at V and 4 bases at J, with 14 bases between. This CDR3 reads CASSTPSGSYGYTF. The CDR3 coding sequence is TGTGCCAGCAGTACCCCTTCAGGGAGCTATGGCTACACCTTC.

Only a few counts were recorded for this clonotype. The chain couples TRBV6-2 or TRBV6-3 to TRBJ2-7, with D perhaps matching TRBD2 (5 bases). The ends were cut back, 2 bases at V and 0 bases at J, with 8 bases in the middle. Germline CDR1 reads MNHEY; CDR2 reads SVGEGT. The CDR3 runs to 14 residues. Here the CDR3 reads CASSYRGSSYEQYV. The CDR3 DNA reads TGTGCCAGCAGTTACCGTGGGAGCTCCTACGAGCAGTACGTC.

This clonotype was counted at least ten times. This chain connects TRBV6-5 to TRBJ1-5; 8 bases agree with TRBD1. The J segment lost 7 bases and the V segment lost 4 bases, leaving 3 bases of the junction unmatched. The CDR3 totals 13 residues. Germline assignment: CDR1 MNHEY and CDR2 SVGAGI. As DNA, the CDR3 is TGTGCCAGCAGTTTCGACAGGGGCCAGCCCCAGCATTTT. Protein sequence: CASSFDRGQPQHF.

This clonotype was seen a few times. The chain combines TRBV20-1 with TRBJ2-7, with a possible D match to TRBD2 (5 bases). Germline V gene lookup returns CDR1 DFQATT and CDR2 SNEGSKA (reference sequence). The CDR3 is 12 residues long. Trimming removed 5 bases from V and 0 bases from J, with 8 bases in between. The CDR3 bases are TGCAGTGCTGGTACTAGCTCCTACGAGCAGTACGTC. It encodes CSAGTSSYEQYV.

This clonotype was detected a few times. The chain joins TRBV5-1 to TRBJ2-3; D perhaps matches TRBD2 (6 bases). Germline lookup yields CDR1 SGHRS and CDR2 YFSETQ. The CDR3 is 16 amino acids. Trimming cost V 4 bases and J 2 bases, with 17 bases left between them. The CDR3 loop is CASSRGTLGATDTQYF. DNA for the CDR3: TGCGCCAGCAGCCGAGGGACTCTAGGGGCCACAGATACGCAGTATTTT.